Shown below are 13 T cell receptor beta chains from a single sample sequenced in a study of CXCR3-negative and CXCR3-positive naive CD8 T cells. The study made its TRB cDNA libraries by 5' RACE, adding UMI labels. TCRdb reprocessed the 5' RACE reads, keeping one entry per CDR3 protein, no DNA. The sample totals about 130,000 distinct CDR3 sequences. The sample comprised naive CXCR3- CD8+ T cells from blood. As to subset: CD45RO-CCR7+CD27+CD95- naive CD8+ T cells lacking CXCR3 (TNR3-). Receptors originate from a human donor in good health. Some clones in this sample may be carry-over from other donors' samples.

This chain connects TRBV7-8 to TRBJ2-1; TCRdb names TRBD1, which stays unverified in the absence of DNA. This CDR3 has 16 amino acids. The germline V gene encodes CDR1 SGHVS and CDR2 FQNEAQ. This chain's CDR3 is CASSIAGQGKYNEQFF.

The chain's CDR3 is CASSGQETQYF. The chain joins TRBV18 to TRBJ2-5. The V gene's germline CDR1 is KGHSH and CDR2 LQKENI. This CDR3 spans 11 amino acids.

The chain employs TRBV9 and TRBJ1-5. Germline V gene sequence: CDR1 SGDLS, CDR2 YYNGEE. The CDR3 covers 15 residues. Here the CDR3 reads CASSVGPVSNQPQHF. Looking up the rest from reference TRBV9 and TRBJ1-5 gives the full variable domain: DSGVTQTPKHLITATGQRVTLRCSPRSGDLSVYWYQQSLDQGLQFLIQYYNGEERAKGNILERFSAQQFPDLHSELNLSSLELGDSALYFCASSVGPVSNQPQHFGDGTRLSIL.

The V and J genes are TRBV29-1 and TRBJ2-3; TCRdb gives TRBD1 as the D gene, but with no DNA this cannot be confirmed. The CDR3 runs to 16 residues. The germline CDR1 and CDR2 sequences are SQVTM and ANQGSEA. The CDR3: CSVEEVAGGPTDTQYF.

The chain employs TRBV3-1 and TRBJ2-5. The CDR3 spans 13 residues. Germline V CDR1 and CDR2: LGHDT, YNNKEL (reference sequence). CDR3 sequence: CASTDTIGETQYF.

The chain recombines TRBV7-6 with TRBJ2-7. The CDR3 contains 14 residues. Germline V gene data show CDR1 as SGHVS and CDR2 as FNYEAQ. Here the CDR3 reads CASSDTASSYEQYF.

This chain links TRBV12-3 or TRBV12-4 with TRBJ2-1; TCRdb reports TRBD1, a call that lacks DNA to check it against. This CDR3 spans 14 amino acids. The CDR3 here is CASSLTGAYNEQFF.

This chain joins TRBV4-1 and TRBJ2-5. The CDR3 covers 12 residues. Germline V lookup: CDR1 MGHRA, CDR2 YSYEKL. Here the CDR3 reads CASSQIQETQYF.

The chain has TRBV7-3 and TRBJ2-1; TCRdb's assignment of TRBD1 cannot be checked, as there is no DNA. This CDR3 spans 22 amino acids. The germline V gene encodes CDR1 SGHTA and CDR2 FQGTGA. The CDR3 sequence is CASSLVSGGGQGVLSRNNEQFF.

The chain joins TRBV19 to TRBJ2-3; the D call from TCRdb, TRBD1, cannot be confirmed without DNA. The CDR3 is made up of 15 amino acids. Germline V gene data show CDR1 as LNHDA and CDR2 as SQIVND (reference sequence). The CDR3 here is CASRPGQLFTDTQYF.

The rearrangement links TRBV7-9 to TRBJ2-1; the TRBD2 assignment by TCRdb is unverifiable without DNA. The germline V gene encodes CDR1 SEHNR and CDR2 FQNEAQ (reference sequence). CDR3 length: 13 amino acids. CDR3 protein: CASTLGLYNEQLF.

The J gene is TRBJ2-1, the V gene TRBV12-3 or TRBV12-4; TCRdb lists TRBD1, though no DNA is available to test this call. The CDR3 covers 17 residues. CDR3 residues: CASSQQTGPSSYNEQFF.

The genes are TRBV29-1 and TRBJ2-1; TCRdb reports TRBD1, a call that lacks DNA to check it against. The CDR3 covers 14 residues. Germline lookup yields CDR1 SQVTM and CDR2 ANQGSEA. CDR3: CSLGRSGIYNEQFF.